This TCR beta chain came from a study of blood T cell repertoires in COVID-19. As for the study in general: Collection of acute and convalescent COVID-19 samples took place in the United States, Italy and Spain. The analysed material was cDNA or gDNA that came from T cells, B-cell-depleted T cells, or PBMCs.

Measured with immunoSEQ multiplex PCR; TCRdb has only the in-frame clones, and not every one. The table lists about 52,000 clones, more than 75% of them singletons, with approximately 15% in the top ten. CDR3 length equals 13 residues. Germline V gene sequence: CDR1 SGDLS, CDR2 YYNGEE. V lost 3 bases and J lost 7, with 11 bases in between. The source material was peripheral blood. The receptor's source is a human donor with active COVID-19. The donor label of this sample is uncertain. This rearrangement joins TRBV9 to TRBJ2-1, with no clear D. Here the CDR3 DNA reads TGTGCCAGCAGCGACCGTGGGCGAAATGAGCAGTTCTTC. Its translation is CASSDRGRNEQFF. Full variable domain (rest looked up from reference TRBV9 and TRBJ2-1): DSGVTQTPKHLITATGQRVTLRCSPRSGDLSVYWYQQSLDQGLQFLIQYYNGEERAKGNILERFSAQQFPDLHSELNLSSLELGDSALYFCASSDRGRNEQFFGPGTRLTVL.